This note documents a single TCR beta chain sequence. Its target is not known. This sample is drawn from a study of early stage breast cancer tumors. On the study more broadly: Among approximately twelve ER+/PR+/HER2- tumors, eight were ductal, four lobular. Average read coverage per sample was approximately 9.1-fold.

TCRdb keeps only in-frame clones here, not all; method: immunoSEQ multiplex PCR. The sample yields tens of thousands of clones, 78% seen once. General study findings and limits: Comparing each tissue with blood distinguished tumor from normal in 14 of 16 patients.

Material: blood. The sequence derives from a person aged 40-50 years with breast cancer.

The CDR3 coding sequence is TGTGCCAGCAGCCACGGGTCCGGGGAGCTGTTTTTT. Residues: CASSHGSGELFF. The V and J genes are TRBV11-3 and TRBJ2-2, with D hard to call. V gave up 5 bases and J gave up 6 bases, with 7 bases separating them. Germline-derived CDR1 and CDR2 are SGHNT and YENEEA. The CDR3 totals 12 residues.